Sequencing of this TCR beta chain was carried out in a study of T cell clonotyping in hematopoietic cell transplantation listed by TCRdb under 2021. Broadly, across the study: A total of 120 to 150 blood samples were collected in the study from roughly 32 consecutive transplant recipients and their related donors. Recruitment of patients ran from September 2015 to January 2017, and follow-up continued until September 2020 or until death.

This specimen's time point label, per the study, means: 180 days after allo-HCT. Blood from recipients was drawn roughly 28 days before transplant, then again at days 30, 100 and 180 after transplant. Nuclei Lysis Solution was used to extract genomic DNA from fresh or cryopreserved unfractionated peripheral blood mononuclear cells. Results and caveats for the whole study, not just this receptor: After transplant, TCR diversity in recipients dropped, and pathologically expanded clonotypes climbed progressively between day 30 and day 180. Inverse Simpson Index values from donors and from recipients before transplant predicted broader TCR repertoire diversity after transplant. The sample size was limited, and because cells were not sorted, the contributions of CD4 and CD8 repertoires could not be separated. Overlap with donor repertoires was found for only a small fraction of recipient repertoires, with over 95% found to appear de novo at the given depth.

With the immunoSEQ assay, which is a bias-controlled multiplex PCR relying on V- and J-specific primers, TCR beta CDR3 regions were amplified from genomic DNA. A second PCR step added a proprietary barcode and Illumina adapter sequences to the CDR3 amplicons. CDR3 libraries were sequenced on an Illumina MiSeq instrument. On the authors' methods: immunoSEQ Analyzer 3.0 was used for export and quality control, with R Bioconductor and Immunarch used for downstream analyses. Repertoire metrics were calculated using only productive rearrangements within the normalized downsampled data set. Pathologically expanded clonotypes were defined as those larger than 5 templates in the normalized cohort. The Inverse Simpson Index served as the measure of repertoire diversity. To capture all clonotypes, the CMV-specificity analyses were run on the non-normalized data set. TCRdb mirrors the immuneACCESS table, restricted to in-frame sequences. Some clones are absent from its copies; in checked studies, under half trace to an unresolved V gene, and the reason for the others is unknown. The V and J calls and clone size come from that table; D and trimming were worked out from the DNA. This sample comprises 9,500 to 12,000 clones, 89% of them detected only once. About 40% of the sample rests with the top ten.

CDR1 and CDR2, per the germline V gene, are MNHEY and SVGAGI. The CDR3, cysteine through phenylalanine, is 15 amino acids long. The only DNA kept is the CDR3, 45 bases in frame from the first base. Compared with germline, V lacks 6 bases and J lacks 3 bases; bases without a gene match: 10. On this clone itself: Its cognate antigen has yet to be identified. No quality values exist for individual bases; no much larger clone is one base distant.

The sample was PBMCs, taken 180 days after allogeneic stem cell transplant. The TCR was taken from a male patient aged 60 to 75 who had an allogeneic stem cell transplant from an unrelated donor, so the T cells may come from the graft donor. Some clones in this sample may be carry-over from other donors' samples. This chain joins TRBV6-5 to TRBJ2-7, with TRBD1 matching 8 junction bases. The CDR3 has the sequence CASSLDRGSVYEQYF. The DNA is TGTGCCAGCAGCCTAGACAGGGGTAGCGTCTACGAGCAGTACTTC.